The sequence of this TCR beta chain was determined in a study of T-cell memory formation after mild COVID-19. TCRdb re-called the 5' RACE reads through MiXCR, storing one row per CDR3 protein. The data show around 340,000 distinct CDR3 sequences, approximately 13% seen once. Points from the study as a whole: Cross-reactive memory seemingly joined, as some responding clones were found in pre-infection memory.

The trim removed 5 bases at V and 6 bases at J, leaving 12 bases unmatched. This CDR3 contains 16 residues. The V gene's germline CDR1 is MNHEY and CDR2 SMNVEV (reference sequence). In this sample, this clonotype turned up a few times. Its target is unknown. The chain joins TRBV27 to TRBJ2-1; the match to TRBD2 covers 8 bases. This sequence was found in a man aged 18 to 29 who had mild COVID-19 (a few samples of this study predate the infection). Cell type and time point are not known. The sample comprised PBMCs or a T cell subset sorted from them (not recorded which). DNA for the CDR3: TGTGCCAGCAGTCTCACTGCCAGCGGGGGAAGCAATGAGCAGTTCTTC. Its translation: CASSLTASGGSNEQFF.